These T cell receptor beta chains were read from a single sample in a study of somatic mutations in cytotoxic T cells in rheumatoid arthritis. Some clones are missing from TCRdb's copy, which holds only in-frame ones; the method was immunoSEQ multiplex PCR. Of about 11,000 clones in the sample, less than 85% are singletons; the top ten hold roughly 10%. The sequenced material came from CD8+ T cells sorted from blood. The receptors were sampled from a woman in her forties in good health. Both conserved end residues are part of each CDR3. D genes are given only for firm matches. Clone size appears in some rows only: once, few, many, or a class for an expanded clone.

J,size,D,V,DNA,CDR3
TRBJ1-1,few,NA,TRBV20-1,TGCAGTGCTAGGACGGGGACTGAAGCTTTCTTT,CSARTGTEAFF
TRBJ2-1,NA,TRBD2,TRBV4-3,TGCGCCAGCAGCCAAGATCCGGCTAGCGGGGTTGAGCAGTTCTTC,CASSQDPASGVEQFF
TRBJ2-2,NA,NA,TRBV14,TGTGCCAGCAGCCATGGGACCATCGGGGAGCTGTTTTTT,CASSHGTIGELFF
TRBJ1-1,few,NA,TRBV20-1,TGCAGATCCTCGATGAACACTGAAGCTTTCTTT,CRSSMNTEAFF
TRBJ1-2,NA,TRBD1,TRBV7-9,TGTGCCAGCAGCACCCGGGACAGGGGAACCTATGGCTACACCTTC,CASSTRDRGTYGYTF
TRBJ1-3,once,NA,TRBV6-6,TGTGCCAGCAGCGGACTTAACTCTGGAAACACCATATATTTT,CASSGLNSGNTIYF
TRBJ2-3,NA,NA,TRBV27,TGTGCCAGCAGTCCCGGGACGACGAGACAGTATTTT,CASSPGTTRQYF
TRBJ2-1,NA,TRBD2,TRBV25-1,TGTGCCAGTCAGGGACTAGCGGGAGGGCCCGACAATGAGCAGTTCTTC,CASQGLAGGPDNEQFF
TRBJ2-3,NA,NA,TRBV7-9,TGTGCCAGCAGCGAATTCAGGTCCATTAGCACAGATACGCAGTATTTT,CASSEFRSISTDTQYF
TRBJ2-5,NA,NA,TRBV27,TGTGCCAGCAGTCAACTCTCGACTAGAGGGGAGACCCAGTACTTC,CASSQLSTRGETQYF
TRBJ2-5,NA,NA,TRBV5-6,TGTGCCAGCAGCTTGGAGGGGGGTGACAGCCAAGAGACCCAGTACTTC,CASSLEGGDSQETQYF
TRBJ2-1,once,NA,TRBV30,TGTGCCTGGAGTGAGGGACATTCTTCCTACAATGAGCAGTTCTTC,CAWSEGHSSYNEQFF
TRBJ2-3,once,NA,TRBV10-3,TGTGCCATCGGGGAGGCGGTACTCACTGATACGCAGTATTTT,CAIGEAVLTDTQYF
TRBJ1-2,NA,NA,TRBV5-6,TGTGCCAGCAGCTTTGAGAGCCTCAACTATGGCTACACCTTC,CASSFESLNYGYTF
TRBJ2-2,NA,TRBD2,TRBV7-3,TGTGCCAGCAGCCCCTCCGGGACTAGATTAACCGGGGAGCTGTTTTTT,CASSPSGTRLTGELFF
TRBJ2-2,NA,TRBD2,TRBV7-3,TGTGCCAGCTCCGGCGGGGGACGGGCCGGGGAGCTGTTTTTT,CASSGGGRAGELFF
TRBJ1-2,NA,NA,TRBV7-2,TGTGCCAGCAGGGGACCGGGGGATAACTATGGCTACACCTTC,CASRGPGDNYGYTF
TRBJ2-5,NA,NA,TRBV28,TGTGCCAGCAGCGGCCCTCCAGTCGGGGGAGGTTCCGGGGAGACCCAGTACTTC,CASSGPPVGGGSGETQYF
TRBJ1-1,NA,NA,TRBV9,TGTGCCAGCAGCGGACAGCAAAACACTGAAGCTTTCTTT,CASSGQQNTEAFF
TRBJ2-7,NA,NA,TRBV9,TGTGCCAGCAGCATCGCAGGTACCTACGAGCAGTACTTC,CASSIAGTYEQYF
TRBJ1-1,NA,NA,TRBV5-1,TGCGCCAGCAGCCGGGTAGGGGTCACTGAAGCTTTCTTT,CASSRVGVTEAFF
TRBJ1-1,NA,NA,TRBV27,TGTGCCAGCAGTTTCCGAGGGGACCCTGAAGCTTTCTTT,CASSFRGDPEAFF
TRBJ2-1,NA,NA,TRBV6-1,TGTGCCAGCAGTGAAGCGGCACTAGAACCCTACAATGAGCAGTTCTTC,CASSEAALEPYNEQFF
TRBJ2-7,NA,TRBD2,TRBV6-5,TGTGCCAGCAGTGCCGGGATAGCGGGATCTTACGAGCAGTACTTC,CASSAGIAGSYEQYF
TRBJ1-5,NA,NA,TRBV2,TGTGCCAGCAGTGAAGGGACTGCTTCCAATCAGCCCCAGCATTTT,CASSEGTASNQPQHF
TRBJ2-5,NA,TRBD2,TRBV5-7,TGTGCCAGCAGAGCACTAGCGGGGGGGCTCAAGGGGTACCAAGAGACCCAGTACTTC,CASRALAGGLKGYQETQYF
TRBJ1-1,NA,NA,TRBV10-1,TGCGCCAGCAGTGAGGGACAGTTCACTGAAGCTTTCTTT,CASSEGQFTEAFF
TRBJ2-1,NA,NA,TRBV6-4,TGTGCCAGCAGTGACTATAACAGGGCGAATGAGCAGTTCTTC,CASSDYNRANEQFF
TRBJ1-3,NA,TRBD1,TRBV5-6,TGTGCCAGCAGCTTGGGGACAGGGGATTATGGAAACACCATATATTTT,CASSLGTGDYGNTIYF
TRBJ2-1,NA,TRBD2,TRBV18,TGTGCCAGCTCACCAACCGGGGGGGTATACAATGAGCAGTTCTTC,CASSPTGGVYNEQFF
TRBJ1-1,NA,NA,TRBV6-6,TGTGCCAGCAGTTACTCTTCCATCCCGAACACTGAAGCTTTCTTT,CASSYSSIPNTEAFF
TRBJ2-5,NA,TRBD2,TRBV6-5,TGTGCCAGCAGTTACTCTAGCGGGAGAGAGACCCAGTACTTC,CASSYSSGRETQYF
TRBJ1-3,few,NA,TRBV6-6,TGTGCCAGCAGTTCGGAGAGGGGAACGTCTGGAAACACCATATATTTT,CASSSERGTSGNTIYF
TRBJ2-5,NA,TRBD1,TRBV9,TGTGCCAGCAGCGCGACAGGGGGCCAGCAAGAGACCCAGTACTTC,CASSATGGQQETQYF
TRBJ1-5,NA,NA,TRBV6-5,TGTGCCAGCAGGCCAAGACAGAATAGCAATCAGCCCCAGCATTTT,CASRPRQNSNQPQHF
TRBJ2-3,NA,NA,TRBV11-1,TGTGCCAGCAGCTTGGCCTCGTCGTTTAGCACAGATACGCAGTATTTT,CASSLASSFSTDTQYF
TRBJ2-1,NA,TRBD2,TRBV2,TGTGCCAGCAGCTCCGGGACTAGCCTCTACAATGAGCAGTTCTTC,CASSSGTSLYNEQFF
TRBJ2-7,NA,NA,TRBV30,TGTGCCTGGAGTTTAGACAACTTAGGGAGGGAGCAGTACTTC,CAWSLDNLGREQYF
TRBJ2-2,NA,NA,TRBV4-1,TGCGCCAGCAGCCAAGATACCGGGGAGCTGTTTTTT,CASSQDTGELFF
TRBJ2-3,few,NA,TRBV4-1,TGCGCCAGCAGCCAAGGCGGCTCAGATACGCAGTATTTT,CASSQGGSDTQYF
TRBJ2-1,NA,TRBD2,TRBV10-1,TGCGCCAGCAGTGACGGGACTAGCCACAATGAGCAGTTCTTC,CASSDGTSHNEQFF
TRBJ2-1,NA,TRBD2,TRBV7-6,TGTGCCAGCAGCTTAACCCCGCTAGCGGGAGCTCACAATGAGCAGTTCTTC,CASSLTPLAGAHNEQFF
TRBJ2-2,NA,TRBD1,TRBV13,TGTGCCAGCAGCCAGGGGGCCGGGGAGCTGTTTTTT,CASSQGAGELFF
TRBJ1-1,NA,NA,TRBV19,TGTGCCAGTAGTGATAACATGGCGGGCACTGAAGCTTTCTTT,CASSDNMAGTEAFF
TRBJ1-1,NA,NA,TRBV28,TGTGCCAGCAGTTCGGGCCCCGGAGCAAAAATTGAAGCTTTCTTT,CASSSGPGAKIEAFF
TRBJ2-5,NA,NA,TRBV28,TGTGCCAGCAGTTTAATGGTGAGGGACCAGCTAGAGACCCAGTACTTC,CASSLMVRDQLETQYF
TRBJ2-1,NA,NA,TRBV6-4,TGTGCCAGCAGTGACTCGGGTAGGACCTACAATGAGCAGTTCTTC,CASSDSGRTYNEQFF
TRBJ2-4,NA,NA,TRBV28,TGTGCCAGCAGTCCGTATCAGGGGGGCATGGCCAAAAACATTCAGTACTTC,CASSPYQGGMAKNIQYF
TRBJ2-2,NA,NA,TRBV9,TGTGCCAGCAGCGTAGGTTCCGGGATAAACACCGGGGAGCTGTTTTTT,CASSVGSGINTGELFF
TRBJ1-5,NA,NA,TRBV5-6,TGTGCCAGCAGCTTGAGAACCGAAGATCAGCCCCAGCATTTT,CASSLRTEDQPQHF
TRBJ1-1,NA,NA,TRBV28,TGTGCCAGCAGTTTTATGGACCATATCGGGGCCAGCACTGAAGCTTTCTTT,CASSFMDHIGASTEAFF
TRBJ1-6,few,NA,TRBV19,TGTGCCAGTAGTACGCCAGGGTGGGACTCCTATAATTCACCCCTCCACTTT,CASSTPGWDSYNSPLHF
TRBJ2-5,NA,TRBD1,TRBV29-1,TGCAGCGTTGAAGGGTGGACAGGGGCAGAGACCCAGTACTTC,CSVEGWTGAETQYF